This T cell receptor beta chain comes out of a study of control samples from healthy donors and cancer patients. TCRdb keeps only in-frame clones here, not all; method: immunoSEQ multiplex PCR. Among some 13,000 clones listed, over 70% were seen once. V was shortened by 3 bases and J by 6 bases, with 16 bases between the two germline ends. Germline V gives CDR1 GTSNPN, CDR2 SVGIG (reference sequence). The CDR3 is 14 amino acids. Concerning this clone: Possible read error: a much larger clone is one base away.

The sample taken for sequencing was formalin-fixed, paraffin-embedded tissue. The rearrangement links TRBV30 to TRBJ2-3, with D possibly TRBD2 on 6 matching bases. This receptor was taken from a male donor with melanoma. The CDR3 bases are TGTGCCTGGAGATCCGAAATCGGGGGTGATACGCAGTATTTT. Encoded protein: CAWRSEIGGDTQYF.